This T cell receptor beta chain stems from a study of early T cells in non-severe SARS-CoV-2 infection. Study-wide context: Sequencing of unsorted whole blood was done on bulk RNA, leaving chains unpaired.

Looked up from germline, CDR1 is KGHSH and CDR2 is LQKENI. The CDR3 runs to 15 residues. Trimming stripped 0 bases from V and 9 bases from J, with 15 bases between. Unique molecular identifiers were affixed to single, distinct cDNA molecules. TCRdb re-called the 5' RACE reads with MiXCR, one entry per CDR3 protein. The top ten hold under 25% of the sample, which has 35,000 to 55,000 distinct CDR3 sequences, under 7.5% seen once. Points from the study as a whole: VDJdb matching favored anti-spike CD8 responses, missing private and CD4 specificities.

Note on this clonotype: Its antigen is unknown.

The V call is TRBV18, the J call TRBJ2-1; D remains ambiguous. This receptor was identified in an adult who was a healthcare worker with PCR-confirmed SARS-CoV-2 infection or an uninfected control (not recorded which). Sequenced material: whole blood, taken at baseline. In DNA, the CDR3 is TGTGCCAGCTCACCACCCTCCGGAGTACTGGGTGAGCAGTTCTTC. Translation gives CASSPPSGVLGEQFF. Complete variable domain (other parts from reference TRBV18 and TRBJ2-1): NAGVMQNPRHLVRRRGQEARLRCSPMKGHSHVYWYRQLPEEGLKFMVYLQKENIIDESGMPKERFSAEFPKEGPSILRIQQVVRGDSAAYFCASSPPSGVLGEQFFGPGTRLTVL.